The 8 T cell receptor beta chains below were found in one sample sequenced in a study of control samples from healthy donors and cancer patients. Clones were sequenced by immunoSEQ multiplex PCR, and TCRdb holds only the in-frame ones, with some missing. The sample holds roughly 30,000 clones, about 85% seen once. Sequenced: formalin-fixed, paraffin-embedded tissue. These receptors all stem from a female donor with melanoma.

The chain links TRBV5-1 to TRBJ1-4; TRBD1 might be the D (5 bases). With 4 bases removed from V and 4 bases from J, the gap between germline ends came to 14 bases. From germline, CDR1 is SGHRS and CDR2 YFSETQ. The CDR3 has 15 amino acids. The CDR3 protein is CASSASGTGNEKLFF. As DNA, the CDR3 is TGCGCCAGCAGCGCCTCCGGGACGGGTAATGAAAAACTGTTTTTT. Supplemented by reference TRBV5-1 and TRBJ1-4, the full variable domain reads KAGVTQTPRYLIKTRGQQVTLSCSPISGHRSVSWYQQTPGQGLQFLFEYFSETQRNKGNFPGRFSGRQFSNSRSEMNVSTLELGDSALYLCASSASGTGNEKLFFGSGTQLSVL.

This clone was observed a few times. The chain combines TRBV6-2 or TRBV6-3 with TRBJ1-5; a possible D gene is TRBD1 (5 bases). This CDR3 contains 16 residues. The germline CDR1 and CDR2 sequences are MNHEY and SVGEGT. Trimming took off 1 base at V and 4 bases at J, with 14 bases between the two ends. CDR3 region: CASSYLRAGPNQPQHF. CDR3 DNA sequence: TGTGCCAGCAGTTACTTACGTGCAGGGCCGAATCAGCCCCAGCATTTT.

This clone came up a few times. This chain's CDR3 is CASSQVIETGFLRELFF. CDR3 nucleotide sequence: TGCGCCAGCAGCCAAGTTATCGAGACAGGGTTTCTCCGGGAGCTGTTTTTT. The rearrangement uses TRBV4-3 and TRBJ2-2, with 7 bases that match TRBD1. This CDR3 has 17 amino acids. The V and J ends lost 1 base and 9 bases, in that order; junction bases with no gene match: 14. Germline V CDR1 and CDR2: LGHNA, YSLEER.

The chain has TRBV5-4 and TRBJ2-7; 7 bases are shared with TRBD1. CDR3 length: 14 amino acids. V lost 4 bases, J lost 2 bases, and 6 bases stayed unmatched. CDR1 and CDR2 (germline): SGHNT, YYREEE (reference sequence). The CDR3, as DNA: TGTGCCAGCAGCAACCGGGACAGCCCCTACGAGCAGTACTTC. Protein sequence: CASSNRDSPYEQYF.

V is TRBV2 and J is TRBJ1-3; a possible D gene is TRBD1 (6 bases). This CDR3 comprises 16 residues. CDR1 and CDR2 (germline): SNHLY, FYNNEI. The ends were cut back, 5 bases at V and 0 bases at J, with 14 bases in the middle. The CDR3 here is CASSIGQLFSGNTIYF. CDR3 sequence (DNA): TGTGCCAGCAGTATAGGACAGCTCTTCTCTGGAAACACCATATATTTT. Using reference TRBV2 and TRBJ1-3 for the parts outside the CDR3, the full variable domain is EPEVTQTPSHQVTQMGQEVILRCVPISNHLYFYWYRQILGQKVEFLVSFYNNEISEKSEIFDDQFSVERPDGSNFTLKIRSTKLEDSAMYFCASSIGQLFSGNTIYFGEGSWLTVV.

CDR3 loop: CASSVTSGSYEQYF. Written as DNA, the CDR3 is TGTGCCAGCAGCGTGACTAGCGGGAGCTACGAGCAGTACTTC. This chain joins TRBV7-2 and TRBJ2-7, with 12 bases matching TRBD2. V gave up 5 bases and J gave up 3 bases; unmatched junction bases: 2. The CDR3 totals 14 residues. Germline V gene lookup returns CDR1 SGHTA and CDR2 FQGNSA.

V is TRBV29-1 and J is TRBJ2-1; 9 bases align to TRBD2. Per germline, CDR1 SQVTM and CDR2 ANQGSEA. This CDR3 spans 14 amino acids. Unmatched junction bases numbered 5, after V lost 3 bases and J lost 5 bases. CDR3 loop: CSVDTSGLHNEQFF. The CDR3 DNA reads as TGCAGCGTTGACACTAGCGGGCTTCACAATGAGCAGTTCTTC.

The rearrangement joins TRBV5-6 to TRBJ1-1, with 8 bases matching TRBD1. Germline values: CDR1 SGHDT, CDR2 YYEEEE. This CDR3 is 14 amino acids long. Unmatched junction bases numbered 2, after V lost 2 bases and J lost 2 bases. The DNA of the CDR3 is TGTGCCAGCAGCTTTGGGACAGGTAACACTGAAGCTTTCTTT. It encodes CASSFGTGNTEAFF.